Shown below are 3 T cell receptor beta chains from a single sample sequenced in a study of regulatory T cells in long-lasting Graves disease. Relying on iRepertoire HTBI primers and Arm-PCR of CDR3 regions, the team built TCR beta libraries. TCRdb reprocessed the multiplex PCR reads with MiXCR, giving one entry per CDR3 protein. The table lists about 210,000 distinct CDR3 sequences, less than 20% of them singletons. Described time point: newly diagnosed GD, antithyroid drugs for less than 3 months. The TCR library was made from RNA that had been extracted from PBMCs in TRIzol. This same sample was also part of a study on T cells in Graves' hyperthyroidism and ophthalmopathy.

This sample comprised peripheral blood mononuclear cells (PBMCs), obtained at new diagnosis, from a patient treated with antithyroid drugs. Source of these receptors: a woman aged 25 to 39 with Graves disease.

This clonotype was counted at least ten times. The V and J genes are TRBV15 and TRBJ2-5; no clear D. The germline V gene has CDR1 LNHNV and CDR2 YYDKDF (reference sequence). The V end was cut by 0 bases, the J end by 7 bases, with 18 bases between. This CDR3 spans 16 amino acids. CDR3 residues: CATSRDPPTSGGTQYF. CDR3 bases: TGTGCCACCAGCAGAGATCCCCCCACTTCGGGTGGGACCCAGTACTTC. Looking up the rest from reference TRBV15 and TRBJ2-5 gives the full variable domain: DAMVIQNPRYQVTQFGKPVTLSCSQTLNHNVMYWYQQKSSQAPKLLFHYYDKDFNNEADTPDNFQSRRPNTSFCFLDIRSPGLGDTAMYLCATSRDPPTSGGTQYFGPGTRLLVL.

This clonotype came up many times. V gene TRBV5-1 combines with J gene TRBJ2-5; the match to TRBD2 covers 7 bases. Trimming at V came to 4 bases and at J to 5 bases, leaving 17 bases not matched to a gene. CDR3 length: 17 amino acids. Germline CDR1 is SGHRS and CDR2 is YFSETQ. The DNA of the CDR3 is TGCGCCAGCAGCCCCACCAAGAGCGGGATTGTCGGGGAGACCCAGTACTTC. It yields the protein CASSPTKSGIVGETQYF. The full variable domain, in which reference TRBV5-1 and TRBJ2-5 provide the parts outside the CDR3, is KAGVTQTPRYLIKTRGQQVTLSCSPISGHRSVSWYQQTPGQGLQFLFEYFSETQRNKGNFPGRFSGRQFSNSRSEMNVSTLELGDSALYLCASSPTKSGIVGETQYFGPGTRLLVL.

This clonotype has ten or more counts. DNA of the CDR3: TGTGCCAGCAGCTTAGCAGGGGGCGGTGAGCAGTTCTTC. Protein sequence: CASSLAGGGEQFF. The chain uses TRBV11-2 and TRBJ2-1; TRBD1 matches at 8 bases. Germline assignment: CDR1 SGHAT and CDR2 FQNNGV. CDR3 length equals 13 residues. The trim removed 1 base at V and 9 bases at J, leaving 2 bases unmatched.